What follows is one T cell receptor beta chain and its context. Its recognized antigen is unknown. No base-level quality is on record; no much larger clone is a single base apart. Reads for this sample came from an Illumina NovaSeq 6000. Using 5'RACE with constant-segment primers, TCRalpha and TCRbeta cDNA libraries were constructed, with sample barcodes and unique molecular identifiers added in the process. RNA was extracted from every sample with Trizol reagent. Amplification of the libraries took two PCR steps, and the second step added a second sample barcode plus Illumina TruSeq adapters. Sequencing of libraries was performed on an Illumina NovaSeq with 2 x 150 bp paired-end reads. The original pipeline was this. Reads were demultiplexed and collapsed into UMI-guided consensus sequences with migec v1.2.7. Using mixcr v2.1.11, UMI consensuses were aligned to TRA and TRB V and J templates and then assembled into clonotypes. A clonotype was counted as expanded or contracted only when both edgeR and NoisET called the clonotype significant, with the noise models trained on biological replicates. For edgeR calls, the cutoffs were a false discovery rate-adjusted p below 0.01 and a log2 fold-change threshold of 1. As an exploratory analysis of dynamics, max-normalized trajectories of the 1000 most abundant clonotypes were examined by PCA with hierarchical clustering. Separately sequenced CD4+ and CD8+ repertoires were used to assign the CD4 or CD8 phenotype of responding clones. TCRdb reprocessing: public reads trimmed at Q25 with fastp, clones called with MiXCR, in-frame beta chains kept. Each record represents a unique CDR3 protein, reported with the most common genes and DNA among its rows. TCRdb's processing, not the authors' own work, is the source of the V and J calls. The sample records some 120,000 distinct CDR3 sequences, roughly 6% of which are singletons. The ten largest clones represent roughly 2.2% of the sample.

Ficoll-Paque density gradient centrifugation was used to isolate PBMCs. The sample comes from a study of T-cell memory formation after mild COVID-19 (dated by TCRdb to about 2021). At the level of the whole study: TCR sequence clusters from the two donors were found to be largely donor specific. Longitudinal TCRalpha and TCRbeta repertoire sequencing tracked T-cell clones expanding and contracting after mild COVID-19 in two donors. Two young, previously healthy adult volunteers made up the cohort, one male and one female. The study at large found these results: Some responding clones were found in pre-infection memory, which suggests that pre-existing cross-reactive memory T cells took part in the SARS-CoV-2 response. Contracting CD4+ clones were located mainly in the CM and EM memory subsets, whereas CD8+ clones were found to be enriched in EMRA. The study covered only a couple of mild cases, and larger cohorts including severe cases with pre-infection samples were considered necessary. Whether the second-wave clones peaking on day 37 were SARS-CoV-2 specific was not confirmed. Clones contracting from day 15 to 85 had balanced CD4/CD8 phenotypes, while a second wave expanding from day 15 to 37 was biased towards CD4+.

According to the germline V gene, CDR1 reads LGHNA and CDR2 reads YSLEER. V is reduced by 0 bases and J by 4 bases, leaving a spacing of 8 bases between them. The CDR3 runs 14 residues from the cysteine to the phenylalanine. Of all the DNA, just the CDR3 is kept, 42 bases in frame from base 1. Recombination connected TRBV4-3 to TRBJ2-3; the D gene is not confidently resolved. The TCR comes from an adult woman who had mild COVID-19 (a few samples of this study predate the infection). The sample titles of this study are shuffled in the database, so cell type and time point are left out; the donor was told from shared clones. Material: PBMCs or a T cell subset sorted from them (not recorded which). In nucleotides, the sequence is TGCGCCAGCAGCCAAGATCCAGTACCAGATACGCAGTATTTT. Its amino acids are CASSQDPVPDTQYF.